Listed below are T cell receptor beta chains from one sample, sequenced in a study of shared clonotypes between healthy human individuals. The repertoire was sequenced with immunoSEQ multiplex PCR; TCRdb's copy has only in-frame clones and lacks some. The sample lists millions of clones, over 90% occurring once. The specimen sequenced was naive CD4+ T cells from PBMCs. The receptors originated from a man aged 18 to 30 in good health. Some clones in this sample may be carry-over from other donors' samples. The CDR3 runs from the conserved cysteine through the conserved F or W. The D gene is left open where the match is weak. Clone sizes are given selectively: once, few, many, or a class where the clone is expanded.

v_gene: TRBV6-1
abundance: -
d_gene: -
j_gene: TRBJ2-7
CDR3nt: TGTGCCAGCAGTTTTAGCGCAGACTACGAGCAGTACTTC
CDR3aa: CASSFSADYEQYF

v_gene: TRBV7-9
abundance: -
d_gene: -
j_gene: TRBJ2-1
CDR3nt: TGTGCCAGCAGCTTAGCCACTAGGAGCTCCTACAATGAGCAGTTCTTC
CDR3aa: CASSLATRSSYNEQFF

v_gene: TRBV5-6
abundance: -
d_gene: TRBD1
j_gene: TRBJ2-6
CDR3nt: TGTGCCAGCAGCTTGATACAGGGGGCTGGGGCCAACGTCCTGACTTTC
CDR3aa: CASSLIQGAGANVLTF

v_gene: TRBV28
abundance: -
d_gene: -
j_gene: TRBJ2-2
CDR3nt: TGTGCCAGCAGTTTTATCACCACCGGGGAGCTGTTTTTT
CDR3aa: CASSFITTGELFF

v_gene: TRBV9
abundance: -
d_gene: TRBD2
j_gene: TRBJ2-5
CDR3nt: TGTGCCAGCAGCGTAGCCCCCCTTCAGATTGGACTAGCGGGGGGCCAAGAGACCCAGTACTTC
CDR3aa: CASSVAPLQIGLAGGQETQYF

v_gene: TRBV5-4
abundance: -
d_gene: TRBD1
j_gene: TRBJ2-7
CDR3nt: TGTGCCAGCAGTCTACTCACCGGGACAGGGGGTGACGAGCAGTACTTC
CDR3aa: CASSLLTGTGGDEQYF

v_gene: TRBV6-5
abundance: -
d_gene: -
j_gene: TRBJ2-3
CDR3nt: TGTGCCAGCTATCAACAGGGTTCAGATACGCAGTATTTT
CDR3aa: CASYQQGSDTQYF

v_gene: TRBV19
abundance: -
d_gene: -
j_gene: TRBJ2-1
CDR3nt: TGTGCCAGTAGACCGGGCCGAACTAACGGTGAGCAGTTCTTC
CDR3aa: CASRPGRTNGEQFF

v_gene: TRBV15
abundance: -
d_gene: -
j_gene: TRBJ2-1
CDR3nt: TGTGCCACCAGCAGGCCCCCCGGCCACGGGAATGAGCAGTTCTTC
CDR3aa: CATSRPPGHGNEQFF

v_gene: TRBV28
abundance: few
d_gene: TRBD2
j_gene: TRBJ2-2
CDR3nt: TGTGCCAGCAGTTGGGGGGGCACCGGGGAGCTGTTTTTT
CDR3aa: CASSWGGTGELFF

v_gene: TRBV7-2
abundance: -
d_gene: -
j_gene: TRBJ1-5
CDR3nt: TGTGCCAGCAGCCCCGGGGCCCAGCAGCCCCAGCATTTT
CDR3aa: CASSPGAQQPQHF

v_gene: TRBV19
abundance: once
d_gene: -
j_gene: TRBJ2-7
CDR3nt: TGTGCCAGTAGTATCGACGGCAACTCCTACGAGCAGTACTTC
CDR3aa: CASSIDGNSYEQYF

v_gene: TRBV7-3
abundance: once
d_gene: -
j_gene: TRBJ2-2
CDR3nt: TGTGCCAGCAGCTTAGTGCCTAACACCGGGGAGCTGTTTTTT
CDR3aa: CASSLVPNTGELFF

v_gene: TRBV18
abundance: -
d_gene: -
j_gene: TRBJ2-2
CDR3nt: TGTGCCAGCTCACCGACCCAAGTGAACACCGGGGAGCTGTTTTTT
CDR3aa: CASSPTQVNTGELFF

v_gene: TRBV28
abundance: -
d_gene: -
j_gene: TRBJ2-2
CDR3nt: TGTGCCAGCAGTGCCCTCGGGGGACTGAACACCGGGGAGCTGTTTTTT
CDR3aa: CASSALGGLNTGELFF

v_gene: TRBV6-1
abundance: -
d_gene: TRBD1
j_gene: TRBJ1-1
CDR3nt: TGTGCCAGCAGTGGTTTCGGAGGGGGCATCGGCACTGAAGCTTTCTTT
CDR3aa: CASSGFGGGIGTEAFF

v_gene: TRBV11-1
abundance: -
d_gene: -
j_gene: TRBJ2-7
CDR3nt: TGTGCCAGCAGCTTAAGTGGGGTCTCCTACGAGCAGTACTTC
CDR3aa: CASSLSGVSYEQYF

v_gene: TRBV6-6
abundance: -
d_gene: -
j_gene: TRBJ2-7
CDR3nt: TGTGCCAGCAGAACTCTCGCAGGGACCTACGAGCAGTACTTC
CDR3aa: CASRTLAGTYEQYF

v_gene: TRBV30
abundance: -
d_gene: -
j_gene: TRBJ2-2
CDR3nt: TGTGCCTGGAGTGCGTCATCGAACACCGGGGAGCTGTTTTTT
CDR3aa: CAWSASSNTGELFF

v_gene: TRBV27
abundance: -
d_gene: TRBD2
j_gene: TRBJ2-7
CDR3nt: TGTGCCAGCAGTTTAGTGGGGACTAGCGGCAACGAGCAGTACTTC
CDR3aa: CASSLVGTSGNEQYF

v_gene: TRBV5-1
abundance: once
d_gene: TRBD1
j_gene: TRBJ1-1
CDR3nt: TGCGCCAGCAGCCTGGGACAGGGAGACGAAGCTTTCTTT
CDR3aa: CASSLGQGDEAFF

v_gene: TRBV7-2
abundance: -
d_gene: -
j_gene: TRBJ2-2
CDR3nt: TGTGCCAGCAGCGCGTTAGCAAGCGGGCTGTTTTTT
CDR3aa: CASSALASGLFF

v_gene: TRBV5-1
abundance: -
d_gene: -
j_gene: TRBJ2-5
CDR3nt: TGCGCCAGCAGCTTACAGCAAGGCGAGACCCAGTACTTC
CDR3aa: CASSLQQGETQYF

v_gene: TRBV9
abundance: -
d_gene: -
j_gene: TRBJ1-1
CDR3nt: TGTGCCAGCAGCGTAGACCCCTTGGCAGGGGTGAACACTGAAGCTTTCTTT
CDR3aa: CASSVDPLAGVNTEAFF

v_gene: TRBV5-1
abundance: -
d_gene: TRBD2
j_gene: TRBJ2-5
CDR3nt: TGCGCCAGCAGCCAAGGACTAGCGGGAGGCCAAGAGACCCAGTACTTC
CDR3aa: CASSQGLAGGQETQYF

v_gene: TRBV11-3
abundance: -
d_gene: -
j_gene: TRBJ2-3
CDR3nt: TGTGCCAGCAGCCGCACTAGCAGACTCGCTAGCACAGATACGCAGTATTTT
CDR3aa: CASSRTSRLASTDTQYF

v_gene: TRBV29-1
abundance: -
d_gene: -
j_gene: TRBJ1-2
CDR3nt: TGCAGCGTTGATTTGCGAGACTACTATGGCTACACCTTC
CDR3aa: CSVDLRDYYGYTF

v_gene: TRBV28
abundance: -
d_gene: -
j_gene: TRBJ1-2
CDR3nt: TGTGCCAGCACCAGTTCGGTGCAGGGAGGTGGCTACACCTTC
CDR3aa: CASTSSVQGGGYTF

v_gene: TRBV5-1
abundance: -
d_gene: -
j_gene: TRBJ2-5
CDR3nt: TGCGCCAGCAGCTTACAGGGCCAAGAGACCCAGTACTTC
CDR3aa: CASSLQGQETQYF

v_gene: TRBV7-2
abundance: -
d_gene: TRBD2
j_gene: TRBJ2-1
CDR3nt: TGTGCCAGCAGCTTAATGCCTAGCGGGGGCCTTGAGCAGTTCTTC
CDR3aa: CASSLMPSGGLEQFF

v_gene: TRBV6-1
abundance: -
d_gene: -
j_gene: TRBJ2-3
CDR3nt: TGTGCCAGCAGTGAAAGGGGAACAGATACGCAGTATTTT
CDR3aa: CASSERGTDTQYF

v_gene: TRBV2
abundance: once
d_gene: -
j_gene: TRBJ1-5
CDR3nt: TGTGCCACCTCTAATGAACAGGGAGCGGTTCAGCCCCAGCATTTT
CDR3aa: CATSNEQGAVQPQHF

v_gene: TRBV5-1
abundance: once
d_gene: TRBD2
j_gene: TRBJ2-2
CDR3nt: TGCGCCAGCAGCTCGGGACTAGCGGGAGGGCCCTATACCGGGGAGCTGTTTTTT
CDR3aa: CASSSGLAGGPYTGELFF

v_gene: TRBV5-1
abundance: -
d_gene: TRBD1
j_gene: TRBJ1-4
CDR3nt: TGCGCCAGCAGCCCTGACCCCGGGACAGTTAATGAAAAACTGTTTTTT
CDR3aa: CASSPDPGTVNEKLFF

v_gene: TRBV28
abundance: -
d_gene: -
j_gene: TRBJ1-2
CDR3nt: TGTGCCAGCAGTTTATGGGGGACGGCAGGTTTTTCCTATGGCTACACCTTC
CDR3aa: CASSLWGTAGFSYGYTF

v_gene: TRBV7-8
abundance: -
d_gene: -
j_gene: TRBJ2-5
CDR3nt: TGTGCCAGCAGCCTCGACGTAGGGGCTAGGGAGACCCAGTACTTC
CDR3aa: CASSLDVGARETQYF

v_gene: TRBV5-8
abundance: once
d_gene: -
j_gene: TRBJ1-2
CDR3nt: TGTGCCAGCAGCTTGGCATGGTCGACCCATGACTATGGCTACACCTTC
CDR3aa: CASSLAWSTHDYGYTF

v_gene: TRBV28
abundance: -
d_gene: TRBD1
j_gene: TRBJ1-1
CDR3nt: TGTGCCAGCAGTCCCTTGACAGGGAGAGACACTGAAGCTTTCTTT
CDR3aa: CASSPLTGRDTEAFF

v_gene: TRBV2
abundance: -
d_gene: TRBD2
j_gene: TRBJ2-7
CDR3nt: TGTGCCAGCAGTTCTAGACTAGCGGGAGAGTACGAGCAGTACTTC
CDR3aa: CASSSRLAGEYEQYF

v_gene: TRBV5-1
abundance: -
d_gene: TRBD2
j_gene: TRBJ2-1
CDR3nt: TGCGCCAGCAGCTTGTTCACTAGCGGGACCCCCTACAATGAGCAGTTCTTC
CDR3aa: CASSLFTSGTPYNEQFF

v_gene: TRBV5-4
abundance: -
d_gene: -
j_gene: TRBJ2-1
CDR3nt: TGTGCCAGCAGCCAAACAGGGTCCCACAATGAGCAGTTCTTC
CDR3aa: CASSQTGSHNEQFF

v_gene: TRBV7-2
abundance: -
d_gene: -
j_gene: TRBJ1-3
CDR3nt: TGTGCCAGCAGCTGGGACCGAATAATGGGAAACACCATATATTTT
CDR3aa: CASSWDRIMGNTIYF

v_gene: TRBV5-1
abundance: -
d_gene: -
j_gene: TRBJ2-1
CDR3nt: TGCGCCAGCAGCTTGGATGGCAGGTACAATGAGCAGTTCTTC
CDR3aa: CASSLDGRYNEQFF

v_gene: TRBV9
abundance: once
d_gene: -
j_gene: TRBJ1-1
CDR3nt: TGTGCCAGCAGCGTAGCGGTCGGCACTGAAGCTTTCTTT
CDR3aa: CASSVAVGTEAFF

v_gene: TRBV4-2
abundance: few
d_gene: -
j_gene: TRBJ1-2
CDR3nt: TGTGCCAGCAGCCAAGCCAGGACAAGTGGCTACACCTTC
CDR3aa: CASSQARTSGYTF

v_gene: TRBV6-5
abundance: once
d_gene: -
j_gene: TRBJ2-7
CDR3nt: TGTGCCAGCAGCTACAGGGTCGGTACCTACGAGCAGTACTTC
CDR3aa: CASSYRVGTYEQYF